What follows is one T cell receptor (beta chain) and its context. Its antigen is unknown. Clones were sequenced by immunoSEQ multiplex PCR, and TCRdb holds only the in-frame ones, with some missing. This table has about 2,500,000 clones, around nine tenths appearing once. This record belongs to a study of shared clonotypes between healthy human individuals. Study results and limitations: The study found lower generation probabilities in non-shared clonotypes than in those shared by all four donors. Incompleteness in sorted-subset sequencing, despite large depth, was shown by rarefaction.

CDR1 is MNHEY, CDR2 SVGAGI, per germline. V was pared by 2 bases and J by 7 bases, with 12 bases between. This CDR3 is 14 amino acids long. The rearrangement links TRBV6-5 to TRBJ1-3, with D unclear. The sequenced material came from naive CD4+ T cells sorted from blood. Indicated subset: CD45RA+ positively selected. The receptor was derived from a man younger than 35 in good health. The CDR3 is CASSYRDFGNTIYF. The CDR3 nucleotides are TGTGCCAGCAGTTACAGAGATTTCGGGAACACCATATATTTT.